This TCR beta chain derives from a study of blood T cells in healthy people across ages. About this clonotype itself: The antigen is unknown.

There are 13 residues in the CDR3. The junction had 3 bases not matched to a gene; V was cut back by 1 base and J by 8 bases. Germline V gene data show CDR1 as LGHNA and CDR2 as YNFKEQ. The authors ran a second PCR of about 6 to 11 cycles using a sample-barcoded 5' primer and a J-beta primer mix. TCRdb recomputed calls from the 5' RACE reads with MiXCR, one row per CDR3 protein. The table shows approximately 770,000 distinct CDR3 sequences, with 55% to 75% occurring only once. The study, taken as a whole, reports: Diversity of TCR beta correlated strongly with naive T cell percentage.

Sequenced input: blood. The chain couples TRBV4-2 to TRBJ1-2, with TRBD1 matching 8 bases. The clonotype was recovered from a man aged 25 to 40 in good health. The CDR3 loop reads CASSQGTGSGYTF. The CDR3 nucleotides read TGTGCCAGCAGCCAAGGGACAGGGAGCGGCTACACCTTC.